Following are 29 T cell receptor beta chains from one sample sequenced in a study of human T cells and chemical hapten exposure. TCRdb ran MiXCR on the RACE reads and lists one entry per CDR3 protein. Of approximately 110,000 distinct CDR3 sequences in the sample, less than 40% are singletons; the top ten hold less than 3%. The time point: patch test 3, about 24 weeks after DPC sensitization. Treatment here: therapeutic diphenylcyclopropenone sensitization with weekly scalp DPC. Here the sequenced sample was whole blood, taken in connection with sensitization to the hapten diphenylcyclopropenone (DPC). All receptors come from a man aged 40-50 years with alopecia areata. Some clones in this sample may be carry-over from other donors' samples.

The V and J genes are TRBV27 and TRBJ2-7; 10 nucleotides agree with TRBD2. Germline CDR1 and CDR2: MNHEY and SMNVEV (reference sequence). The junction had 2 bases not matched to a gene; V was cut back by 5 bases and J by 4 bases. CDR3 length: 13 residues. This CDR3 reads CASSASGSYEQYF. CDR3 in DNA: TGTGCCAGCAGTGCTAGCGGGAGTTACGAGCAGTACTTC.

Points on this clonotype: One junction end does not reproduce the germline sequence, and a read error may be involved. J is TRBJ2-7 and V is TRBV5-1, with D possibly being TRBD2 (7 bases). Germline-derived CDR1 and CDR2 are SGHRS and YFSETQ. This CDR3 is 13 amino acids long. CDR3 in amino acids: CASSLEGGGPPSF. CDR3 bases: TGCGCCAGCAGCTTGGAAGGGGGAGGGCCCCCTTCCTTC.

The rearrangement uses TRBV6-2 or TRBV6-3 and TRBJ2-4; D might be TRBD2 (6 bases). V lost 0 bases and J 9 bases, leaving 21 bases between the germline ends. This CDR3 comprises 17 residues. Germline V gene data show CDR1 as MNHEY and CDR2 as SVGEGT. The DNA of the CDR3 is TGTGCCAGCAGTTACTCGAACCTCAGGAGGGGTGGCCGCATTCAGTACTTC. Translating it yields CASSYSNLRRGGRIQYF.

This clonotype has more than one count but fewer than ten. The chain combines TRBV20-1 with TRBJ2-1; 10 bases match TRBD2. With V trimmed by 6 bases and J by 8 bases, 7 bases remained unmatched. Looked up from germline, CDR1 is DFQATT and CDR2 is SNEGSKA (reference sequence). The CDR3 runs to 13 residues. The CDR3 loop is CSAAASGRDEQFF. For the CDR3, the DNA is TGCAGTGCCGCGGCTAGCGGGAGAGATGAGCAGTTCTTC.

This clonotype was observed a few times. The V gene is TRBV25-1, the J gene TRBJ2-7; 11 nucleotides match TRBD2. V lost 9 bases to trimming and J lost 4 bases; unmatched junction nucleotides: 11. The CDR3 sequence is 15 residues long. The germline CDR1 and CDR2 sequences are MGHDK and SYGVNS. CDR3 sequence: CARKSSSGRLYEQYF. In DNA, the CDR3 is TGTGCCAGGAAGAGTTCTAGCGGGAGGTTATACGAGCAGTACTTC.

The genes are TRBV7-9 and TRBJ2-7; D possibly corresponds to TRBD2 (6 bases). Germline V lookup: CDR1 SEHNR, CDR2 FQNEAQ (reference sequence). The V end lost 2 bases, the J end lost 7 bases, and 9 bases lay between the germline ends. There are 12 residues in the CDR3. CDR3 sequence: CASSLYGGEQYV. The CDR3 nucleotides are TGTGCCAGCAGCTTATACGGAGGGGAGCAGTACGTC.

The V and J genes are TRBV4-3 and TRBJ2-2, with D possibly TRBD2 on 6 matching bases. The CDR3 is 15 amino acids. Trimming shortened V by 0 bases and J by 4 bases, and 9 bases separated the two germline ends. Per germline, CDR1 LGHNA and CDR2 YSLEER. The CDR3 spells CASSQDREFTGELFF. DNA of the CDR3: TGCGCCAGCAGCCAAGATCGGGAGTTCACCGGGGAGCTGTTTTTT.

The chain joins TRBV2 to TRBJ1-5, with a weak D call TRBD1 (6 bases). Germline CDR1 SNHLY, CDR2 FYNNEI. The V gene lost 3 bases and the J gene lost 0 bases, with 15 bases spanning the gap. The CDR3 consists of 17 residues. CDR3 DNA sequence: TGTGCCAGCAGTGACTTCAAGGCACAGGGTAGCAATCAGCCCCAGCATTTT. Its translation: CASSDFKAQGSNQPQHF.

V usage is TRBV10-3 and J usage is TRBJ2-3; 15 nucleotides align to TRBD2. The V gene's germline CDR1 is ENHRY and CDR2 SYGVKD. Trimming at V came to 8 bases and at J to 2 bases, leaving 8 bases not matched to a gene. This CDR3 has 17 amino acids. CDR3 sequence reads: CAIGGLAGGTSTDTQYF. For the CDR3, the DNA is TGTGCCATCGGGGGACTAGCGGGAGGCACTTCCACAGATACGCAGTATTTT.

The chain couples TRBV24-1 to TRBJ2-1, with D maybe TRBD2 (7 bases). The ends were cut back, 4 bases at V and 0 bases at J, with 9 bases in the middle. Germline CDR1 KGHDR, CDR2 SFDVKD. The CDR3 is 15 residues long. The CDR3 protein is CATSEGGLSYNEQFF. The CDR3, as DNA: TGTGCCACCAGTGAGGGGGGGCTCTCCTACAATGAGCAGTTCTTC.

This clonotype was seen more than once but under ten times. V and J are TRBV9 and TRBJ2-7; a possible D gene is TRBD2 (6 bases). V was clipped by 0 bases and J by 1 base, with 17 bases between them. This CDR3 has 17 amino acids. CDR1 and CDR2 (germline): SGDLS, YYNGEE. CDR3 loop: CASSVGLGGSLSYEQYF. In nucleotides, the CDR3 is TGTGCCAGCAGCGTAGGTCTCGGGGGTAGCCTTTCCTACGAGCAGTACTTC.

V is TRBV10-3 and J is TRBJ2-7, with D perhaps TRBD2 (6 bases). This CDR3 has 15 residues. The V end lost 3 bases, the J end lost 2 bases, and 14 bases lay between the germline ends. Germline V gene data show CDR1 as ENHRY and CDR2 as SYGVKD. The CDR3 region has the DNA TGTGCCATCAGTGATGATGGAGGGAAGGCCTACGAGCAGTACTTC. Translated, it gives CAISDDGGKAYEQYF.

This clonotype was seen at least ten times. The CDR3 spells CASSSRGGVGNQPQHF. As DNA, the CDR3 is TGTGCCAGCAGTTCCAGAGGGGGGGTGGGCAATCAGCCCCAGCATTTT. The rearrangement uses TRBV6-5 and TRBJ1-5, with TRBD1 as a possible D gene (6 bases). The germline V gene has CDR1 MNHEY and CDR2 SVGAGI. V was clipped by 4 bases and J by 2 bases, with 15 bases between them. The CDR3 is made up of 16 amino acids.

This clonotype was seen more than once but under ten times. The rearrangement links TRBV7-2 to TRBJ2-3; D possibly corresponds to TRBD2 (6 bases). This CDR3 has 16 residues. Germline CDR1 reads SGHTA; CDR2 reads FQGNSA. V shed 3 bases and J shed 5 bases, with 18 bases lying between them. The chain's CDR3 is CASSLAGRLVIDTQYF. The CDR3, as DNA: TGTGCCAGCAGCTTGGCCGGCAGACTAGTCATAGATACGCAGTATTTT.

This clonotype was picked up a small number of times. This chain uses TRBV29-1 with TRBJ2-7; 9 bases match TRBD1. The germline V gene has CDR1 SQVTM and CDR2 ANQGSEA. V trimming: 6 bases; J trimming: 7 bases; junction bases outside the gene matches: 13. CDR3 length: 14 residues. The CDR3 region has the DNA TGCAGCGTCACCACCGGGACAGGGCGAAGGGAGCAGTACTTC. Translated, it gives CSVTTGTGRREQYF.

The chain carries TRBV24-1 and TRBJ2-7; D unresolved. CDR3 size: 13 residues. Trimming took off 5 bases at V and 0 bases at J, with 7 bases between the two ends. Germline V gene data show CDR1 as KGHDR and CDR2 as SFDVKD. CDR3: CATSGPSSYEQYF. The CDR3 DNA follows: TGTGCCACCAGTGGTCCATCCTCCTACGAGCAGTACTTC.

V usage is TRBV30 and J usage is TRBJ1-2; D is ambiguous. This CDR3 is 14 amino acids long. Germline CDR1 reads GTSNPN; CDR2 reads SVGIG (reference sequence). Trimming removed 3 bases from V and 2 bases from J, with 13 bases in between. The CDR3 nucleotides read TGTGCCTGGAGGAGGTTAGGAGTAAACTATGGCTACACCTTC. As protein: CAWRRLGVNYGYTF.

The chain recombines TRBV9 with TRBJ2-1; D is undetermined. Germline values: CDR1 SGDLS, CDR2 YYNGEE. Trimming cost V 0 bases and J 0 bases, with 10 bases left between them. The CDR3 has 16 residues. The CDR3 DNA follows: TGTGCCAGCAGCGTAGCCCCCACCAGCTCCTACAATGAGCAGTTCTTC. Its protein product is CASSVAPTSSYNEQFF.

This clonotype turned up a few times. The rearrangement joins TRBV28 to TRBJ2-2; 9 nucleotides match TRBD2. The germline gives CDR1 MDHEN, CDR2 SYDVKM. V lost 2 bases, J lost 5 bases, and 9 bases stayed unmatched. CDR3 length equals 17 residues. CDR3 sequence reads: CASSLPPGLAGTGELFF. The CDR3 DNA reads TGTGCCAGCAGTTTACCACCGGGACTAGCTGGGACCGGGGAGCTGTTTTTT. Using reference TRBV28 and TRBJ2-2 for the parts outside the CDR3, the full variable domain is DVKVTQSSRYLVKRTGEKVFLECVQDMDHENMFWYRQDPGLGLRLIYFSYDVKMKEKGDIPEGYSVSREKKERFSLILESASTNQTSMYLCASSLPPGLAGTGELFFGEGSRLTVL.

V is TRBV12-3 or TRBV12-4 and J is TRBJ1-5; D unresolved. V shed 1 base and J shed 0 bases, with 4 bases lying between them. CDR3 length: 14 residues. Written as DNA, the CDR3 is TGTGCCAGCAGTTTAGTAGATAGCAATCAGCCCCAGCATTTT. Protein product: CASSLVDSNQPQHF.

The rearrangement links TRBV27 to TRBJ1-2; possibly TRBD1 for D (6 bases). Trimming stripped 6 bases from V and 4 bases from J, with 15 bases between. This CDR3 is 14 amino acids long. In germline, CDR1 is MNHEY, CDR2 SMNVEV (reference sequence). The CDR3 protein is CASRAGGWVYGYTF. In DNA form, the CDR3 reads TGTGCCAGCAGGGCGGGGGGCTGGGTCTATGGCTACACCTTC.

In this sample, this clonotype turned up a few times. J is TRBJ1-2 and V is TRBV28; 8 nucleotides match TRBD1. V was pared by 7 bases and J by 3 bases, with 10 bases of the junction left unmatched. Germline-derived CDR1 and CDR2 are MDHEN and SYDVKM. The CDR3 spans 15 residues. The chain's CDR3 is CASNERDRWDYGYTF. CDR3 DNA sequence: TGTGCCAGCAACGAAAGGGACAGGTGGGACTATGGCTACACCTTC.

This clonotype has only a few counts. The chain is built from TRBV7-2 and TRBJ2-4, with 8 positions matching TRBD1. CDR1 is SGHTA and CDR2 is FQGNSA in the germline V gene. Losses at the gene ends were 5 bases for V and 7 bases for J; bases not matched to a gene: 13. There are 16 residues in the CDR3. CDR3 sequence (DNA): TGTGCCAGCAGCCCCCCGCTACCCGGACAGGGTAACATTCAGTACTTC. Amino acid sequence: CASSPPLPGQGNIQYF.

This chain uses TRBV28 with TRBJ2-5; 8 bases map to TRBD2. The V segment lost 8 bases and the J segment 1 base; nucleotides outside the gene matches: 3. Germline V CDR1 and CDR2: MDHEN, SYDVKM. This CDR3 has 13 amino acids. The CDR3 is CASQTSAQETQYF. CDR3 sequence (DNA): TGTGCCAGCCAGACTAGCGCCCAAGAGACCCAGTACTTC.

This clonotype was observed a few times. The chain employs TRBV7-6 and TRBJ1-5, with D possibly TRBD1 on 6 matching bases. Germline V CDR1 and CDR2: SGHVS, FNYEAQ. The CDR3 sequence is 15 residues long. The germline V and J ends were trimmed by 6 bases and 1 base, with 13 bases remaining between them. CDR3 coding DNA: TGTGCCAGCAGTAGGGACATTGGGAGCAATCAGCCCCAGCATTTT. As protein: CASSRDIGSNQPQHF. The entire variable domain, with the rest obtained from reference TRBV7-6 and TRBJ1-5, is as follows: GAGVSQSPRYKVTKRGQDVALRCDPISGHVSLYWYRQALGQGPEFLTYFNYEAQQDKSGLPNDRFSAERPEGSISTLTIQRTEQRDSAMYRCASSRDIGSNQPQHFGDGTRLSIL.

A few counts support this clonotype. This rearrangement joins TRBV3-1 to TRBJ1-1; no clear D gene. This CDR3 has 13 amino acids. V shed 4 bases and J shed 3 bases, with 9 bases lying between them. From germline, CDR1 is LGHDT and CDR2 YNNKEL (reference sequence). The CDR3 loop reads CASSRSSDTEAFF. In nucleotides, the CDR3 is TGTGCCAGCAGCCGGAGTTCCGACACTGAAGCTTTCTTT.

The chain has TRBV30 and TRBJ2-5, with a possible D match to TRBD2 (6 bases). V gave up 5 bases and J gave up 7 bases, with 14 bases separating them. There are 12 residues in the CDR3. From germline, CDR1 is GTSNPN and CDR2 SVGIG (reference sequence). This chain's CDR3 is CAWGGVRGTQYF. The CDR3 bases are TGTGCCTGGGGCGGGGTTCGAGGGACCCAGTACTTC.

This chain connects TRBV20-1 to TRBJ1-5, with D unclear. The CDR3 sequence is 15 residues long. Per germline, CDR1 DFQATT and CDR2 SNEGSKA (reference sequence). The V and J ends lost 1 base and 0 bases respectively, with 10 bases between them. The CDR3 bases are TGCAGTGCTAGAGTCGGGGTCGATAGCAATCAGCCCCAGCATTTT. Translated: CSARVGVDSNQPQHF.

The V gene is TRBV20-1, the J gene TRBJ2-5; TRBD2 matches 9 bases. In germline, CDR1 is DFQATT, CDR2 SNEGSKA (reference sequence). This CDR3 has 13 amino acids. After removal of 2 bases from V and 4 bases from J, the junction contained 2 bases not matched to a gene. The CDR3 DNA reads TGCAGTGCTAGACTTAGCGGGAGAGAGACCCAGTACTTC. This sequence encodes CSARLSGRETQYF.